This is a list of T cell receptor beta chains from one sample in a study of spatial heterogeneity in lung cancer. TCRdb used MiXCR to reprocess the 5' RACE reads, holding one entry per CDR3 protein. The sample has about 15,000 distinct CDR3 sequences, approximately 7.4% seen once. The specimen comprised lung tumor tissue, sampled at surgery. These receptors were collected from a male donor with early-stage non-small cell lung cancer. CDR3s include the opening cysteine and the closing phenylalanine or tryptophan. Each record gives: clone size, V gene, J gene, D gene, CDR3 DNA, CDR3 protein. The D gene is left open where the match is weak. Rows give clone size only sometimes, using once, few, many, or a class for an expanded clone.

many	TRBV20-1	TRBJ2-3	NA	TGCAGTGCTCCCGAGCAGGGTTGGGTAACAGATACGCAGTATTTT	CSAPEQGWVTDTQYF
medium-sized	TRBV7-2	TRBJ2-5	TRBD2	TGTGCCAGCAGCCTCCGGGGGGGGACGACCCAGTACTTC	CASSLRGGTTQYF
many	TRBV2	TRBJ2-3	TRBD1	TGTGCCAGCAGTGAAAGGCGGACAGGGGGCTCGGGAGATACGCAGTATTTT	CASSERRTGGSGDTQYF
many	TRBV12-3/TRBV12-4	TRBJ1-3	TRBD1	TGTGCCAGCAGCCCACAGGGGCTAGGGAGAAACACCATATATTTT	CASSPQGLGRNTIYF
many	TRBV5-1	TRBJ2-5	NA	TGCGCCAGCAGCCTGGCGGCCGCTGAGGAGACCCAGTACTTC	CASSLAAAEETQYF
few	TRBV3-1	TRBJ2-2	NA	TGTGCCAGCAGCCGGCGGGACACCAACACCGGGGAGCTGTTTTTT	CASSRRDTNTGELFF
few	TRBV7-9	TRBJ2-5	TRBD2	TGTGCCAGCAGGGCGAAGACTAGCGTGGAGACCCAGTACTTC	CASRAKTSVETQYF
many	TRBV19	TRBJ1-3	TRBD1	TGTGCCAGTACTCGAGGGGGCGGCTCTGGAAACACCATATATTTT	CASTRGGGSGNTIYF
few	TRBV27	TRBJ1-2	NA	TGTGCCAGCTCGGGGGCCTTAGGCTACACCTTC	CASSGALGYTF
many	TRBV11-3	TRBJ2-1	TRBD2	TGTGCCAGCAGCTTTAGCGGGGGGGCTGGCAATGAGCAGTTCTTC	CASSFSGGAGNEQFF
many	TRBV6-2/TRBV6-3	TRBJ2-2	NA	TGTGCCAGCAAGGAGGGGGTGAACACCGGGGAGCTGTTTTTT	CASKEGVNTGELFF
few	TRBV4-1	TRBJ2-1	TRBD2	TGCGCCAGCAGCCAAGTGGGTAGCGGGGCGTCCTACAATGAGCAGTTCTTC	CASSQVGSGASYNEQFF
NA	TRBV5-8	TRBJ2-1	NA	TGTGCCAGCAGCTTGCAAGGGTTAAGGAGTGAGCAGTTCTTC	CASSLQGLRSEQFF
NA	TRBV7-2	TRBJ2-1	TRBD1	TGTGCCAGCAGCGAGGACAGGGGGGCCTACAATGAGCAGTTCTTC	CASSEDRGAYNEQFF
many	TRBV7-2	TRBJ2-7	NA	TGTGCCAGCAGCGCGGGTCCCTACGAGCAGTACTTC	CASSAGPYEQYF
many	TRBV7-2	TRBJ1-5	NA	TGTGCCAGCAGCCCTGGGGGGGCCCCAGGACAGCCCCAGCATTTT	CASSPGGAPGQPQHF
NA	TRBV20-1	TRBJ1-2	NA	TGCAGTGCTAGAGATTTTTCTCGGTTTGGCTACACCTTC	CSARDFSRFGYTF
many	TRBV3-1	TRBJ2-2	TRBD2	TGTGCCAGCAGCCATGGGCTAGCGGGTAACCTGAACACCGGGGAGCTGTTTTTT	CASSHGLAGNLNTGELFF
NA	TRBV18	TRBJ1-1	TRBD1	TGTGCCAGCTCACCATCGACAGGGATTCTCGCATTCGGCACTGAAGCTTTCTTT	CASSPSTGILAFGTEAFF
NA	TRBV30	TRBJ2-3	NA	TGTGCCTGGAGTGTACGCGGGACAGATACGCAGTATTTT	CAWSVRGTDTQYF
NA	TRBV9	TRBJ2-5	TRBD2	TGTGCCAGCAGCGCAGGTCCTAGCGGGGGTGAGACCCAGTACTTC	CASSAGPSGGETQYF
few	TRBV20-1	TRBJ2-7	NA	TGCAGTGCTGGCGGACTGTACGAGCAGTACTTC	CSAGGLYEQYF